This T cell receptor beta chain was obtained from a study of shared clonotypes between healthy human individuals. The sample holds one count of this clone. The CDR3 has 15 amino acids. Deletions cut 2 bases from V and 5 bases from J, with 13 bases between. Germline values: CDR1 MGHDK, CDR2 SYGVNS. Data came from immunoSEQ multiplex PCR; TCRdb stores just in-frame clones and leaves some out. The table records 800,000 to 1,200,000 clones, around 82% of them present only once. The source of this sequence is a man aged 18 to 30 in good health. Some clones in this sample may be carry-over from other donors' samples. The chain is built from TRBV25-1 and TRBJ2-1; D gene ambiguous. Sequenced material: memory CD4+ T cells from PBMCs. Stated subset: CD45RA-negative fraction. For the CDR3, the DNA is TGTGCCAGCAGTGAAGCCCGAGCTGGGAACAATGAGCAGTTCTTC. Translation gives CASSEARAGNNEQFF.